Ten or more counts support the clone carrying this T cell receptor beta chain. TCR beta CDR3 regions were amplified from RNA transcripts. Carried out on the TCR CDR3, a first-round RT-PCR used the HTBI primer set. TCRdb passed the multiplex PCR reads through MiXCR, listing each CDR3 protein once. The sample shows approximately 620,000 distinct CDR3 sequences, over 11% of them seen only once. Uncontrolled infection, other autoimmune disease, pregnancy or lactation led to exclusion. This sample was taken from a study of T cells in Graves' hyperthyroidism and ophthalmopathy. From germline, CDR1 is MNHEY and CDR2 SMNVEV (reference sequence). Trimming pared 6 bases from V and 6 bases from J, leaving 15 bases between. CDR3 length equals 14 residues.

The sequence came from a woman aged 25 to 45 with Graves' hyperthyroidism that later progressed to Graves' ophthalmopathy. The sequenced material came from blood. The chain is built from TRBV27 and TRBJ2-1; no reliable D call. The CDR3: CASSPMSVSNEQFF. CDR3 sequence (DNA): TGTGCCAGCAGCCCCATGAGTGTTTCCAATGAGCAGTTCTTC.